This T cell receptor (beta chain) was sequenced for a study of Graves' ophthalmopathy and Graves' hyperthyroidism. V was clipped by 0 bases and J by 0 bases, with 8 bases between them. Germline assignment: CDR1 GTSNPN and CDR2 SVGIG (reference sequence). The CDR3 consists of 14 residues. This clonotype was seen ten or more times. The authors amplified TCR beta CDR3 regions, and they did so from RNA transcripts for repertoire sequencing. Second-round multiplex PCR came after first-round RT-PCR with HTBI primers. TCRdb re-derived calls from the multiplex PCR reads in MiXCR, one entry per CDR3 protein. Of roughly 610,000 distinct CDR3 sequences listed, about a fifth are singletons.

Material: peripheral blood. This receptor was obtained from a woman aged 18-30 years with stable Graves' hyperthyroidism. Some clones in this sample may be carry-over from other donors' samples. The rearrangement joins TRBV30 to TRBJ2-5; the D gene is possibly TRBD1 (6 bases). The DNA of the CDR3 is TGTGCCTGGAGTGTAGGACAGAACCAAGAGACCCAGTACTTC. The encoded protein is CAWSVGQNQETQYF.